This T cell receptor (beta chain) was observed in a study of shared clonotypes between healthy human individuals (dated by TCRdb to the early 2020s). With respect to the entire study: The cohort comprised two women and a few men aged 18 to 49 years. To increase sequencing depth and limit assay-specific biases, different laboratories used diverse techniques to prepare libraries and sequence TCR repertoires. The study deeply sequenced blood TCR repertoires of five healthy adults to estimate repertoire size and the extent of clonotype sharing between individuals. For each donor, CD4 naive and CD4 memory were each run on three plates, CD8 naive on two plates, and CD8 memory on one plate. Each donor's leukapheresis produced roughly between about 0.9 and 9.5 billion PBMCs.

As for this clone: Which antigen it targets is not known. The sample holds no much larger clone one base away, and base qualities are not on file.

What the study reported, not specific to this receptor: Pairwise subsampling indicated that sequencing depth was expected to affect the degree of clonotype sharing among donors. The genetic and exposure-history diversity represented was limited by the small number of donors. Higher generation probabilities were observed for clonotypes shared by all four sorted-subset donors than for non-shared clonotypes. Rarefaction of sorted-subset datasets indicated incomplete sequencing despite the large sequencing depth. Around 5.4% of naive CD4, 3.5% of naive CD8, approximately 2.2% of memory CD4, and 0.35% to 0.5% of memory CD8 clonotypes were shared across several donors. Sampling was restricted to blood, and TCR repertoires in tissue are likely to differ from TCR repertoires in blood. Naive subsets generally had larger estimated clonotype richness than memory subsets did.

Using the deep immunoSEQ assay, TCR CDR3 regions were amplified from genomic DNA by multiplex PCR. Extracted genomic DNA from each cell subset was spread evenly across all wells of several immunoSEQ 96-well plates, with each plate serving as a replicate. For sorted subsets, 150 to 250 ng of genomic DNA, equivalent to 30,000 or so T cell genomes, went into each replicate PCR. Purified libraries were quantified with a Qubit 3.0 fluorometer, sized on a Bioanalyzer 2100, and re-quantified with the KAPA Library Quantification kit. A separate single-read 150-cycle Illumina NextSeq 550 flow cell was used to sequence each immunoSEQ 96-well plate. Processing in the source paper ran as follows. Because the immunoSEQ output included only junctional sequences and no quality scores, the filtering could not be the same as the filtering used for full-length reads. Sequences were annotated with PyIR, a Python wrapper for IgBLAST v1.9, using IMGT germline references to assign V/J genes and CDR3. Reads with weak V/J assignments (E-value above 1e-6), missing CDR3, stop codons, out-of-frame junctions, or ambiguous translated residues were removed. A V3J clonotype was defined by an identical inferred V gene, J gene, and CDR3 amino acid sequence. Percentage overlap between repertoires was computed as shared unique clonotypes divided by the size of the smaller repertoire. Richness of each repertoire was evaluated using RTK rarefaction, the Chao1 estimator, and Recon v2.1 estimates of unobserved clonotypes. OLGA was used to compute generation probabilities for all TCRbeta clonotypes that the gDNA method yielded from four donors. The clones in this table, taken by TCRdb from immuneACCESS, are in-frame only. Not every clone is retained; where verified, under half of the shortfall comes from an unresolved V gene, and the cause of the rest is unknown. The V and J calls and the clone size are those of that table, but D and trimming were determined from the DNA. Present in this sample are 650,000 to 750,000 clones, 55% to 75% of which were seen just once. The top ten clones comprise roughly 1.8% of the sample.

The donors were healthy, HIV-negative adults with no recently reported acute infections or vaccinations. Every donor was a Caucasian adult living in Nashville, Tennessee, USA. CD4+ T cells were enriched by magnetic negative selection, after which naive cells were positively selected on CD45RA and the negative fraction was taken as the memory subset. After blood collection by leukapheresis, PBMCs were isolated using Ficoll-Histopaque density gradient centrifugation and then cryopreserved in the vapor phase of liquid nitrogen. Analytical flow cytometry was used to check the purity and quantity of every magnetically sorted T cell population. Genomic DNA was isolated from every sorted fraction and measured by UV absorbance on a Nanodrop 2000c. V and J are truncated by 8 bases and 0 bases respectively, leaving an intervening sequence of 12 bases. There are 14 amino acids in the CDR3, from cysteine to phenylalanine inclusive. The DNA shown is the 42-base CDR3, in frame from base 1. CDR1 and CDR2 are drawn from the germline V gene (reference sequence): MNHNY, SVGAGI.

The sequence was obtained from a woman aged 25-40 years in good health. The V gene is TRBV6-6 and the J gene is TRBJ2-3; too little of a D gene remains to name it. Source material: memory CD4+ T cells sorted from blood. The cell subset or site label here, explained by the study, means: CD45RA-negative fraction. This receptor carries the CDR3 CASGVRRSTDTQYF. The bases read TGTGCCAGCGGGGTTCGACGGAGCACAGATACGCAGTATTTT.